This record concerns one T cell receptor beta chain sequence. There is no known antigen for this receptor. No clone much larger than this one lies a single base away; base qualities are absent. The CDR3 runs 15 amino acids, cysteine and phenylalanine included. The sequence is cut down to CDR3 DNA, 45 bases in frame from base 1. V loses 7 bases of germline sequence and J loses 3 bases, and the interval between the two ends is 18 bases. From the germline V gene, CDR1 is SGHRS and CDR2 is YFSETQ. The data were obtained in a study of blood T cells in healthy people across ages (dated by TCRdb to between 2014 and 2017). General notes on the study: In model experiments, template switching captured roughly one uniquely barcoded TCR beta cDNA molecule for every two T cells. To avoid experimental bias, donors of different ages were distributed randomly across sequencing lanes. The donors were split into four age groups: young (average about 16 years), middle-aged (roughly 40), aged (62) and long-lived (under 85). Using deep sequencing normalized with unique cDNA molecular identifiers, the study measured how TCR beta repertoire diversity changes with age. Two additional independent replicas of 1 million unique cDNA reads from the same blood draw were analyzed for two donors (one aged 18 to 30 and one aged 80 or older). What the work shows at the level of the full study, not this receptor alone: Observed TCR beta diversity per million T cells fell roughly linearly with age, and a significant reduction was already apparent by age about 38. Compared with the aged group, more naive CD4+ T cells, fewer expanded clones and increased TCR diversity were shown by the long-lived group, suggesting age selection. Estimates of total diversity based on one million sequenced T cells were considered lower bounds and underestimates. Because the CMV infection status of the donors was unknown, age-related changes in expanded clonotypes may potentially have been confounded. Observed TCR beta diversity correlated strongly with the percentage of naive T cells measured by flow cytometry. Bulk unsorted PBMC profiling prevented conclusive comparison of naive and antigen-experienced compartments.

Receptor libraries were prepared by 5' RACE. A second PCR of about 7 to 12 cycles was run with a J-beta primer mix and a sample-barcoded 5' primer. A unique molecular identifier was introduced onto each TCR beta cDNA molecule by a template-switch 5' adaptor carrying 12 random nucleotides. Each sample yielded at least 3 million CDR3-containing paired-end reads. All of the RNA was converted into first-strand cDNA using the Mint cDNA synthesis kit, with a TRBC-specific oligonucleotide serving as the primer. After uracil-DNA glycosylase treatment, a first 18-cycle PCR used universal primers M1SS and BC2_uni_R on all cDNA. The original methods were these. For normalization, 1 million high-quality reads were randomly selected from each sample, with every read carrying a distinct molecular identifier. Reads with shared molecular identifiers were discarded instead of being binned into consensus sequences. CDR3 identification, clonotype clustering and error correction used MiTCR with a Q25 quality threshold and the strictest error-elimination algorithm. Lower-bound total TCR beta diversity was estimated with a nonparametric unseen species model using Euler transformation. The public reads were reprocessed in TCRdb via fastp at Q25 and MiXCR, keeping in-frame beta chains. When rows share a CDR3 protein, they turn into one entry using the most common DNA and genes. TCRdb, not the original authors, processed these V and J calls. In all, the sample holds some 1.8 million distinct CDR3 sequences, and about two fifths of those were seen once. Together, the top ten hold 20% to 25% of the sample.

The approximately 41 donors, aged 6 to 90 years, were systemically healthy Caucasian individuals from Russia. Each donor gave 8 to 10 milliliters of peripheral blood, drawn into EDTA-treated Vacutainer tubes. Ficoll-Paque density-gradient centrifugation was used to isolate PBMCs, with at least 6 million per sample. Trizol reagent was used to extract total RNA from the PBMCs, yielding at least 6 micrograms per sample. For every donor, flow cytometry on a PBMC aliquot measured the percentage of naive CD45RAhigh/CD27high T cells. The sample consisted of blood. The rearranged chain carries TRBV5-1 and TRBJ2-3; the D gene assignment is perhaps TRBD1 or TRBD2, with each matching 5 bases. The sequence was obtained from a human donor in good health. The bases read TGCGCCAGCGGTCGAGGGGACGCCGGGACAGATACGCAGTATTTT. Translation gives CASGRGDAGTDTQYF.